The 18 T cell receptor beta chains listed next were all sequenced from one sample in a study of T cells after yellow fever vaccination. TCRdb passed the 5' RACE reads through MiXCR, listing each CDR3 protein once. The data show approximately 580,000 distinct CDR3 sequences, roughly 17% seen once. Sequenced material: PBMCs, taken more than 4 days after the first yellow fever vaccination. Receptors originate from a man between 18 and 35 years old who received the YFV17D yellow fever vaccine.

This clonotype was detected a few times. Here the CDR3 DNA reads TGTGCCAGCAGTTTCCCCTATCGGAACACTGAAGCTTTCTTT. Protein sequence: CASSFPYRNTEAFF. The rearrangement joins TRBV6-2 or TRBV6-3 to TRBJ1-1; D gene uncertain. Germline CDR1 MNHEY, CDR2 SVGEGT. V was clipped by 4 bases and J by 1 base, with 10 bases between them. This CDR3 comprises 14 residues.

V gene TRBV20-1 combines with J gene TRBJ1-3, with 12 bases aligning to TRBD1. V trimming: 2 bases; J trimming: 4 bases; junction bases outside the gene matches: 3. Germline V gene sequence: CDR1 DFQATT, CDR2 SNEGSKA (reference sequence). CDR3 length: 15 residues. The CDR3 region is CSARKGQGAGNTIYF. The CDR3 coding sequence is TGCAGTGCTAGAAAGGGACAGGGGGCCGGAAACACCATATATTTT.

This clonotype came up a few times. The chain links TRBV5-1 to TRBJ2-2; 7 bases align to TRBD1. The germline V gene has CDR1 SGHRS and CDR2 YFSETQ. The CDR3 has 13 residues. Trimming at V came to 7 bases and at J to 3 bases, leaving 3 bases not matched to a gene. The DNA for the CDR3 is TGCGCCAGCCAAGGACAGGACACCGGGGAGCTGTTTTTT. It is translated as CASQGQDTGELFF.

The chain recombines TRBV6-1 with TRBJ2-5, with D possibly TRBD2 on 7 matching bases. CDR1 is MNHNS and CDR2 is SASEGT in the germline V gene. This CDR3 has 15 residues. V lost 6 bases and J lost 4, with 18 bases in between. In DNA, the CDR3 is TGTGCCAGCAGGCCTCGTCCGGGGGGCGGAGAGACCCAGTACTTC. As protein: CASRPRPGGGETQYF.

The DNA for the CDR3 is TGTGCCAGCAGCTTGGACTCGTGGAACACTGAAGCTTTCTTT. This translates into CASSLDSWNTEAFF. This chain connects TRBV5-6 to TRBJ1-1; no clear D gene. Trimming took off 0 bases at V and 1 base at J, with 7 bases between the two ends. The CDR3 length is 14 residues. Germline V lookup: CDR1 SGHDT, CDR2 YYEEEE.

This clonotype appeared a few times. The chain joins TRBV6-5 to TRBJ1-2; the D is unclear. This CDR3 is 17 amino acids long. The V gene lost 4 bases and the J gene lost 4 bases, with 22 bases spanning the gap. Germline values: CDR1 MNHEY, CDR2 SVGAGI. The chain's CDR3 is CASSSLRLGRTIYGYTF. CDR3 coding DNA: TGTGCCAGCAGTTCCCTTAGGCTGGGTCGTACGATCTATGGCTACACCTTC.

This sequence joins TRBV2 and TRBJ2-3, with 7 bases identical to TRBD2. V gave up 7 bases and J gave up 0 bases; unmatched junction bases: 4. This CDR3 comprises 14 residues. Germline CDR1 reads SNHLY; CDR2 reads FYNNEI. This chain's CDR3 is CASKSGDSTDTQYF. The CDR3 coding sequence is TGTGCCAGCAAAAGCGGGGATAGCACAGATACGCAGTATTTT.

This clonotype was counted a few times. The gene calls are TRBV12-3 or TRBV12-4 and TRBJ2-3, with TRBD2 matching over 10 bases. The CDR3 totals 14 residues. The junction had 5 bases not matched to a gene; V was cut back by 7 bases and J by 4 bases. CDR3 amino acids: CASTRLAGADTQYF. The CDR3 DNA reads as TGTGCCAGCACGCGGCTAGCGGGGGCAGATACGCAGTATTTT.

The rearrangement uses TRBV5-5 and TRBJ1-2; D unclear. The CDR3 runs to 14 residues. CDR1 and CDR2 from the germline V gene are SGHKS and YYEKEE (reference sequence). Deletions cut 4 bases from V and 4 bases from J, with 14 bases between. In nucleotides, the CDR3 is TGTGCCAGCAGCGATGGAAAGGGAACCTATGGCTACACCTTC. Residues: CASSDGKGTYGYTF. Full variable domain (outside the CDR3, taken from reference TRBV5-5 and TRBJ1-2): DAGVTQSPTHLIKTRGQQVTLRCSPISGHKSVSWYQQVLGQGPQFIFQYYEKEERGRGNFPDRFSARQFPNYSSELNVNALLLGDSALYLCASSDGKGTYGYTFGSGTRLTVV.

This clonotype was seen ten or more times. The chain uses TRBV27 and TRBJ2-7; D is undetermined. CDR3 length: 14 residues. Trimming removed 4 bases from V and 6 bases from J, with 16 bases in between. Germline V gene sequence: CDR1 MNHEY, CDR2 SMNVEV (reference sequence). CDR3 protein: CASSYYGPVGEQYF. CDR3 sequence (DNA): TGTGCCAGCAGTTATTACGGACCGGTGGGCGAGCAGTACTTC.

V usage is TRBV18 and J usage is TRBJ1-1; D may be TRBD1 (6 bases). Germline lookup yields CDR1 KGHSH and CDR2 LQKENI. There are 16 residues in the CDR3. V was pared by 0 bases and J by 8 bases, with 19 bases between. CDR3 nucleotide sequence: TGTGCCAGCTCACCACCGCTAGGGGGGACTACCACAGAAGCTTTCTTT. Its translation is CASSPPLGGTTTEAFF. The variable domain in full, completed from reference TRBV18 and TRBJ1-1, reads NAGVMQNPRHLVRRRGQEARLRCSPMKGHSHVYWYRQLPEEGLKFMVYLQKENIIDESGMPKERFSAEFPKEGPSILRIQQVVRGDSAAYFCASSPPLGGTTTEAFFGQGTRLTVV.

The chain recombines TRBV18 with TRBJ2-7, with TRBD1 matching 7 bases. J lost 4 bases, V lost 6 bases, and 9 bases had no gene match. The CDR3 is 14 amino acids. The germline V gene encodes CDR1 KGHSH and CDR2 LQKENI. CDR3 loop: CASSPGTERYEQYF. The CDR3 DNA reads as TGTGCCAGCTCTCCCGGGACAGAGAGATACGAGCAGTACTTC.

This clonotype turned up a few times. The chain has TRBV7-8 and TRBJ2-7; a possible D gene is TRBD1 (6 bases). Germline CDR1 SGHVS, CDR2 FQNEAQ. The CDR3 runs to 13 residues. The V gene lost 1 base and the J gene lost 3 bases, with 7 bases spanning the gap. CDR3 amino acids: CASSLEGVYEQYV. Written as DNA, the CDR3 is TGTGCCAGCAGCTTAGAGGGGGTCTACGAGCAGTACGTC.

A few counts support this clonotype. V gene TRBV4-3 combines with J gene TRBJ2-2, with TRBD2 as a possible D gene (7 bases). There are 17 residues in the CDR3. CDR1 LGHNA and CDR2 YSLEER come from the germline V gene. V was pared by 0 bases and J by 7 bases, with 18 bases between. This CDR3 is CASSQEALRGGNGELFF. The CDR3 coding sequence is TGCGCCAGCAGCCAAGAGGCGTTGAGGGGGGGGAACGGGGAGCTGTTTTTT.

The rearrangement joins TRBV11-2 to TRBJ2-3; D unclear. The CDR3 has 14 amino acids. The germline V gene encodes CDR1 SGHAT and CDR2 FQNNGV. V dropped 5 bases and J dropped 6 bases, with 15 bases sitting between them. CDR3: CASSPRPGRDTQYF. The CDR3 DNA reads TGTGCCAGCAGCCCTCGTCCCGGGCGGGATACGCAGTATTTT.

This chain uses TRBV6-5 with TRBJ2-5; perhaps TRBD2 as D (5 bases). The germline CDR1 and CDR2 sequences are MNHEY and SVGAGI. This CDR3 region has 15 residues. Trimming shortened V by 4 bases and J by 2 bases, and 14 bases separated the two germline ends. The CDR3 is CASSLFAGFQETQYF. CDR3 DNA: TGTGCCAGCAGTTTGTTCGCGGGTTTTCAAGAGACCCAGTACTTC.

This clonotype was detected only a few times. V usage is TRBV14 and J usage is TRBJ2-3; either TRBD1 or TRBD2 may supply D (5 bases each). V was pared by 6 bases and J by 3 bases, with 16 bases between. CDR1 and CDR2 (germline): SGHDN, FVKESK. The length of the CDR3 is 15 residues. DNA of the CDR3: TGTGCCAGCAGACCTCGGGGCACAAGAACAGATACGCAGTATTTT. This translates into CASRPRGTRTDTQYF.

The table lists this clonotype with a few counts. The chain carries TRBV20-1 and TRBJ2-6, with TRBD2 as a possible D gene (5 bases). Germline V gene data show CDR1 as DFQATT and CDR2 as SNEGSKA (reference sequence). The ends were cut back, 6 bases at V and 0 bases at J, with 12 bases in the middle. CDR3 size: 15 residues. The DNA for the CDR3 is TGCAGTGCCGGGGTGACGAGCTCTGGGGCCAACGTCCTGACTTTC. It codes for CSAGVTSSGANVLTF.